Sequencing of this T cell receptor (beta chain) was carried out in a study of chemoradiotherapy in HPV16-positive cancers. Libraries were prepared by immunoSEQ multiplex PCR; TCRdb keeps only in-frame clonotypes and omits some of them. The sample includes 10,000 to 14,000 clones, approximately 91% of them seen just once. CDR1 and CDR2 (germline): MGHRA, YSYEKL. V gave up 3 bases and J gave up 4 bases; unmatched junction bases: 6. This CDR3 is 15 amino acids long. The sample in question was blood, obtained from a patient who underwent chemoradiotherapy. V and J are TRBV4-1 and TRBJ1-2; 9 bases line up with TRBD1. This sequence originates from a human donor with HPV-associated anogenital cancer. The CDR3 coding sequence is TGCGCCAGCAGCCATCCGGGACAGGGTTTCTATGGCTACACCTTC. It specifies CASSHPGQGFYGYTF.